The 29 T cell receptor beta chains below were found in one sample sequenced in a study of CD8 T cells in ankylosing spondylitis. Study conclusions and caveats: Several highly homologous variants made up a TCR beta motif, and this motif appeared characteristic of ankylosing spondylitis blood.

Using its own MiXCR run on the 5' RACE reads, TCRdb lists one record per CDR3 protein. Of approximately 540,000 distinct CDR3 sequences listed, about 13% are singletons. Antigens of these TCRs are unknown. The sequenced sample was blood, either unsorted or a sorted T cell fraction (not recorded which). Receptors originate from a male donor with ankylosing spondylitis.

The J gene is TRBJ1-3, the V gene TRBV3-1; D gene unclear. Germline V lookup: CDR1 LGHDT, CDR2 YNNKEL (reference sequence). The V and J ends lost 0 bases and 0 bases respectively, with 12 bases between them. The CDR3 is 17 residues long. This chain's CDR3 is CASSQDRLAISGNTIYF. CDR3 nucleotide sequence: TGTGCCAGCAGCCAAGATCGTTTAGCCATCTCTGGAAACACCATATATTTT.

This clonotype was detected many times. The genes are TRBV7-9 and TRBJ2-3; tentative D call: TRBD1 (5 bases). Per germline, CDR1 SEHNR and CDR2 FQNEAQ (reference sequence). Between the trimmed V and J ends, which lost 6 bases and 4 bases, there was a span of 20 bases. This CDR3 contains 16 residues. The CDR3 DNA is TGTGCCAGCAGATCCCCCCAGGGCCACCTCGCAGATACGCAGTATTTT. Protein product: CASRSPQGHLADTQYF.

In this sample, this clonotype turned up many times. The J gene is TRBJ1-1, the V gene TRBV25-1, with D hard to call. The V gene's germline CDR1 is MGHDK and CDR2 SYGVNS. This CDR3 spans 13 amino acids. Trimming pared 7 bases from V and 1 base from J, leaving 10 bases between. The CDR3 sequence: CASKWTENTEAFF. In DNA, the CDR3 is TGTGCCAGCAAATGGACCGAGAACACTGAAGCTTTCTTT.

This clonotype occurred a few times. This chain uses TRBV30 with TRBJ2-7, with D possibly TRBD1 on 5 matching bases. CDR3 length: 13 amino acids. Deletions cut 2 bases from V and 3 bases from J, with 11 bases between. Germline loops: CDR1 GTSNPN, CDR2 SVGIG (reference sequence). In nucleotides, the CDR3 is TGTGCCTGGAGTAGGGGTCAGCGCTACGAGCAGTACTTC. Translating it yields CAWSRGQRYEQYF.

The CDR3 bases are TGTGCCAGCAGCTTAGGTGCGCGGGGCTACACCTTC. Amino acid sequence: CASSLGARGYTF. The chain combines TRBV7-9 with TRBJ1-2; D is ambiguous. This CDR3 contains 12 residues. Germline V CDR1 and CDR2: SEHNR, FQNEAQ (reference sequence). The ends were cut back, 1 base at V and 8 bases at J, with 8 bases in the middle. Together with reference TRBV7-9 and TRBJ1-2, the CDR3 gives the full variable domain: DTGVSQNPRHKITKRGQNVTFRCDPISEHNRLYWYRQTLGQGPEFLTYFQNEAQLEKSRLLSDRFSAERPKGSFSTLEIQRTEQGDSAMYLCASSLGARGYTFGSGTRLTVV.

This clonotype was seen a handful of times. The chain joins TRBV25-1 to TRBJ2-6; 9 positions agree with TRBD1. Germline CDR1 reads MGHDK; CDR2 reads SYGVNS. Trimming removed 3 bases from V and 4 bases from J; junction bases left unmatched: 7. The CDR3 consists of 17 residues. CDR3 amino acids: CASSEGQGALGANVLTF. CDR3 nucleotides: TGTGCCAGCAGTGAGGGACAGGGCGCGCTGGGGGCCAACGTCCTGACTTTC.

V gene TRBV9 combines with J gene TRBJ2-2; D is unclear. This CDR3 has 17 residues. Germline CDR1 reads SGDLS; CDR2 reads YYNGEE. Trimming removed 0 bases from V and 1 base from J, with 13 bases in between. CDR3 protein: CASSVAISLRNTGELFF. The CDR3 DNA sequence: TGTGCCAGCAGCGTAGCCATATCTTTAAGGAACACCGGGGAGCTGTTTTTT. Using reference TRBV9 and TRBJ2-2 for the parts outside the CDR3, the full variable domain is DSGVTQTPKHLITATGQRVTLRCSPRSGDLSVYWYQQSLDQGLQFLIQYYNGEERAKGNILERFSAQQFPDLHSELNLSSLELGDSALYFCASSVAISLRNTGELFFGEGSRLTVL.

The table lists this clonotype with a few counts. V gene TRBV20-1 combines with J gene TRBJ2-7; TRBD1 agrees at 8 bases. The CDR3 extends over 16 amino acids. With 4 bases clipped from V and 2 bases from J, the junction kept 13 bases outside the gene matches. CDR1 is DFQATT and CDR2 is SNEGSKA in the germline V gene (reference sequence). The CDR3 loop reads CSATYLGTGRTYEQYF. DNA of the CDR3: TGCAGTGCTACCTATCTAGGGACAGGACGAACCTACGAGCAGTACTTC.

The table lists this clonotype with a few counts. The chain links TRBV2 to TRBJ2-1, with D uncertain. V was trimmed by 8 bases and J by 13 bases, leaving 21 bases between them. Germline V gives CDR1 SNHLY, CDR2 FYNNEI. The CDR3 spans 13 residues. The CDR3 DNA reads TGTGCCAGCTACAAAGAGAAGGGTTTGAAACAGTTCTTC. Its translation is CASYKEKGLKQFF.

This clonotype was picked up many times. The V and J genes are TRBV12-3 or TRBV12-4 and TRBJ2-1; 12 nucleotides match TRBD2. Germline trimming cut 5 bases from V and 2 bases from J; bases unmatched to any gene: 10. The CDR3 has 18 amino acids. CDR3 sequence: CASSPSSGRARTYNEQFF. For the CDR3, the DNA is TGTGCCAGCAGTCCATCTAGCGGGAGGGCCAGGACCTACAATGAGCAGTTCTTC.

This chain links TRBV6-2 or TRBV6-3 with TRBJ2-7, with D tentatively TRBD1 (6 bases). Germline V gives CDR1 MNHEY, CDR2 SVGEGT. With 6 bases removed from V and 4 bases from J, the gap between germline ends came to 10 bases. The CDR3 is made up of 12 amino acids. This CDR3 reads CASSPQGYEQYV. CDR3 sequence (DNA): TGTGCCAGCAGCCCACAGGGTTACGAGCAGTACGTC.

This clonotype was counted only a few times. CDR3 in DNA: TGTGCCAGCAGCCCCCAAACGGGGGCCCCCTACAATGAGCAGTTCTTC. Its protein is CASSPQTGAPYNEQFF. This rearrangement joins TRBV4-2 to TRBJ2-1; perhaps D is TRBD1 or TRBD2 (6 bases each). Trimming cost V 4 bases and J 2 bases, with 15 bases left between them. Germline V gene lookup returns CDR1 LGHNA and CDR2 YNFKEQ. The CDR3 loop spans 16 amino acids.

There are a few counts of this clonotype. The V call is TRBV7-9, the J call TRBJ1-3, with D possibly being TRBD1 (6 bases). This CDR3 is 15 amino acids long. In germline, CDR1 is SEHNR, CDR2 FQNEAQ (reference sequence). Trimming left V 4 bases short and J 0 bases short, with 10 bases between. The CDR3 DNA is TGTGCCAGCAGCTCAGGACAGCACTCTGGAAACACCATATATTTT. Its protein is CASSSGQHSGNTIYF.

This clonotype was observed at least ten times. The gene calls are TRBV4-2 and TRBJ1-1; no clear D gene. With 2 bases removed from V and 4 bases from J, the gap between germline ends came to 14 bases. The CDR3 runs to 15 residues. Germline loops: CDR1 LGHNA, CDR2 YNFKEQ. CDR3 DNA sequence: TGTGCCAGCAGCCAAAACGAGGGAGGTAGCACTGAAGCTTTCTTT. Residues: CASSQNEGGSTEAFF.

V usage is TRBV4-1 and J usage is TRBJ2-1, with D possibly being TRBD2 (5 bases). CDR1 MGHRA and CDR2 YSYEKL come from the germline V gene. The CDR3 consists of 16 residues. Trimming cost V 2 bases and J 7 bases, with 18 bases left between them. The CDR3 is CASSQHKRSLRNEQFF. Here the CDR3 DNA reads TGCGCCAGCAGCCAACACAAGCGGTCCCTGAGGAATGAGCAGTTCTTC.

In this sample, this clonotype turned up a few times. The chain recombines TRBV27 with TRBJ2-5; D not resolved. The CDR3 is 14 residues long. Germline values: CDR1 MNHEY, CDR2 SMNVEV (reference sequence). V was clipped by 0 bases and J by 0 bases, with 5 bases between them. The CDR3 DNA reads as TGTGCCAGCAGTTTATCGGCAGACCAAGAGACCCAGTACTTC. This encodes CASSLSADQETQYF.

This clonotype was observed a handful of times. The chain couples TRBV2 to TRBJ2-5, with 8 bases fitting TRBD1. Germline V CDR1 and CDR2: SNHLY, FYNNEI. Trimming cost V 5 bases and J 5 bases; bases outside gene matches: 7. CDR3 length: 14 residues. CDR3 loop: CASSKDRGRETQYF. CDR3 coding DNA: TGTGCCAGCAGTAAAGACAGGGGTCGGGAGACCCAGTACTTC.

This clonotype has a handful of counts. The V gene is TRBV6-2 or TRBV6-3, the J gene TRBJ1-5; TRBD1 aligns across 9 bases. Unmatched junction bases numbered 6, after V lost 6 bases and J lost 3 bases. CDR1 is MNHEY, CDR2 SVGEGT, per germline. CDR3 length equals 15 residues. The CDR3 nucleotides are TGTGCCAGCAGACCTGGGACAGGGTACAATCAGCCCCAGCATTTT. Amino acid sequence: CASRPGTGYNQPQHF.

This clonotype has just a few counts. CDR3 sequence: CATSYRRGKIDEQYF. The CDR3 nucleotides read TGTGCCACCAGCTACCGACGAGGGAAAATAGACGAGCAGTACTTC. This chain connects TRBV15 to TRBJ2-7; tentative D call: TRBD2 (5 bases). This CDR3 region has 15 residues. V was cut by 5 bases and J by 5 bases, with 19 bases left in between. Germline CDR1 LNHNV, CDR2 YYDKDF (reference sequence).

This sequence joins TRBV25-1 and TRBJ2-5, with 7 bases identical to TRBD1. The V gene's germline CDR1 is MGHDK and CDR2 SYGVNS. The CDR3 extends over 15 amino acids. Trimming removed 6 bases from V and 1 base from J; junction bases left unmatched: 8. CDR3 in amino acids: CASSQGGKGQETQYF. Written as DNA, the CDR3 is TGTGCCAGCAGCCAAGGGGGCAAGGGCCAAGAGACCCAGTACTTC. The full variable domain, with the rest looked up from reference TRBV25-1 and TRBJ2-5, is EADIYQTPRYLVIGTGKKITLECSQTMGHDKMYWYQQDPGMELHLIHYSYGVNSTEKGDLSSESTVSRIRTEHFPLTLESARPSHTSQYLCASSQGGKGQETQYFGPGTRLLVL.

This clonotype was counted a few times. V is TRBV13 and J is TRBJ1-2; tentative D call: TRBD1 (5 bases). In germline, CDR1 is PRHDT, CDR2 FYEKMQ (reference sequence). This CDR3 contains 13 residues. V was trimmed by 8 bases and J by 0 bases, leaving 10 bases between them. The CDR3 here is CASRGGANYGYTF. The CDR3 nucleotides read TGTGCCAGCCGCGGAGGGGCTAACTATGGCTACACCTTC.

V usage is TRBV7-2 and J usage is TRBJ2-6; D is uncertain. The CDR3 loop spans 15 amino acids. V was clipped by 2 bases and J by 2 bases, with 7 bases between them. CDR1 and CDR2 from the germline V gene are SGHTA and FQGNSA. The DNA of the CDR3 is TGTGCCAGCAGCTTAACCCGGGCTGGGGCCAACGTCCTGACTTTC. Translating gives CASSLTRAGANVLTF.

The V and J genes are TRBV25-1 and TRBJ2-1; 10 nucleotides match TRBD2. There are 17 residues in the CDR3. J was trimmed by 8 bases and V by 4 bases; bases with no gene match: 14. CDR1 and CDR2 (germline): MGHDK, SYGVNS. The CDR3 nucleotides read TGTGCCAGCAGTGGCATGCTAGCGGGAGTCGGCCGAGATGAGCAGTTCTTC. Its protein product is CASSGMLAGVGRDEQFF.

The rearrangement joins TRBV10-3 to TRBJ2-3; D might be TRBD1 (6 bases). Trimming shortened V by 4 bases and J by 0 bases, and 14 bases separated the two germline ends. In germline, CDR1 is ENHRY, CDR2 SYGVKD. The CDR3 length is 16 residues. CDR3 sequence (DNA): TGTGCCATCAGTGCCAGGGGACAAACTAGCACAGATACGCAGTATTTT. It codes for CAISARGQTSTDTQYF.

Written as DNA, the CDR3 is TGCGCCAGCAGTGACCTCGGGAGGGCAGATACGCAGTATTTT. Its translation: CASSDLGRADTQYF. J is TRBJ2-3 and V is TRBV10-2; 8 bases match TRBD2. Unmatched junction bases numbered 3, after V lost 3 bases and J lost 4 bases. The CDR3 extends over 14 amino acids. CDR1 is WSHSY, CDR2 SAAADI, per germline.

This clonotype was seen a few times. The chain couples TRBV29-1 to TRBJ1-1; TRBD1 matches 9 bases. The V gene end was trimmed by 1 base and the J gene end by 4 bases; junction bases not matched to a gene: 1. Germline lookup yields CDR1 SQVTM and CDR2 ANQGSEA. This CDR3 region has 13 residues. CDR3 protein: CSVEGTGATEAFF. CDR3 nucleotides: TGCAGCGTTGAAGGGACAGGGGCCACTGAAGCTTTCTTT.

CDR3: CSVAPSGQELNYGYTF. CDR3 sequence (DNA): TGCAGCGTTGCCCCCTCTGGACAAGAACTTAACTATGGCTACACCTTC. This chain links TRBV29-1 with TRBJ1-2; possible D gene TRBD1, 5 bases. Trimming pared 4 bases from V and 1 base from J, leaving 19 bases between. The CDR3 has 16 residues. Germline CDR1 reads SQVTM; CDR2 reads ANQGSEA. Full variable domain (outside the CDR3, taken from reference TRBV29-1 and TRBJ1-2): SAVISQKPSRDICQRGTSLTIQCQVDSQVTMMFWYRQQPGQSLTLIATANQGSEATYESGFVIDKFPISRPNLTFSTLTVSNMSPEDSSIYLCSVAPSGQELNYGYTFGSGTRLTVV.

Ten or more counts support this clonotype. V is TRBV10-3 and J is TRBJ2-3; no definite D call. Trimming took 11 bases from V and 2 from J, leaving 17 bases between them. The CDR3 is 14 residues long. Germline V gene data show CDR1 as ENHRY and CDR2 as SYGVKD. The CDR3 region has the DNA TGTGCCCATTCCCCCGGTAGGGACACAGATACGCAGTATTTT. Its translation: CAHSPGRDTDTQYF.

This chain uses TRBV12-3 or TRBV12-4 with TRBJ1-1; no definite D call. Trimming cost V 2 bases and J 0 bases, with 16 bases left between them. The CDR3 has 17 residues. In DNA, the CDR3 is TGTGCCAGCAGTTTATGGGCCAGTCGTTCCATGAACACTGAAGCTTTCTTT. Amino acids: CASSLWASRSMNTEAFF.